The clone carrying this T cell receptor (beta chain) was observed a handful of times. Its specificity is not known. The record originates from a study of cytomegalovirus exposure and HLA in healthy donors. The PCR made use of 60 Vbeta and 13 Jbeta primers. Data came from immunoSEQ multiplex PCR; TCRdb stores just in-frame clones and leaves some out. The sample records roughly 190,000 clones, around nine tenths being singletons. Whole-study findings and limits: It was approximately 170 TCR beta chains that were listed as cytomegalovirus-associated.

The CDR3 consists of 11 residues. The germline CDR1 and CDR2 sequences are LGHNT and FRNRAP. V was clipped by 3 bases and J by 8 bases, with 5 bases between them. The TCR comes from a woman between 18 and 30 years old in good health and CMV-seronegative. The source material was PBMCs. This chain joins TRBV12-5 and TRBJ2-1; D is unclear. This CDR3 is CASGFKHEQFF. DNA of the CDR3: TGTGCTAGTGGTTTTAAGCATGAGCAGTTCTTC.